This entry concerns a single TCR beta chain. The data are from a study of blood T cell repertoires in COVID-19. Study-wide background: Researchers got acute and convalescent COVID-19 samples from the United States, Italy and Spain. Sample material is recorded as cDNA or gDNA derived from T cells, B-cell-depleted T cells, or PBMCs.

The CDR3 runs 16 residues. In germline, CDR1 is MDHEN, CDR2 SYDVKM. The junction had 7 bases not matched to a gene; V was cut back by 0 bases and J by 6 bases. All recovered Cohort 3 donors got two negative PCRs, got clearance, or saw symptom resolution. Assay used: immunoSEQ multiplex PCR; TCRdb lists only in-frame clones, some missing. The sample includes around 400,000 clones, roughly 90% of them seen just once. V usage is TRBV28 and J usage is TRBJ1-5, with 8 bases that match TRBD1. This sequence was found in a woman in her 30s who had recovered from COVID-19. The sequenced sample was PBMCs or T cells enriched from blood (not recorded which). The CDR3 sequence: CASSLWQGAGRQPQHF. The CDR3 coding sequence is TGTGCCAGCAGTTTATGGCAGGGGGCAGGACGTCAGCCCCAGCATTTT. Filled out from reference TRBV28 and TRBJ1-5, the complete variable domain reads DVKVTQSSRYLVKRTGEKVFLECVQDMDHENMFWYRQDPGLGLRLIYFSYDVKMKEKGDIPEGYSVSREKKERFSLILESASTNQTSMYLCASSLWQGAGRQPQHFGDGTRLSIL.